Each of the 27 T cell receptor beta chains below was sequenced from the same sample in a study of beta chain features in type 1 diabetes. As every portion of the isolated RNA was reverse transcribed, the sequencing read expressed TCRB transcripts. The protocol was immunoSEQ multiplex PCR, while the TCRdb copy is restricted to in-frame clones and leaves out a portion. Of about 620,000 clones listed, about a sixth are singletons. Input material: naive CD4+ T cells from blood. These receptors were taken from a man aged 18 to 35 in good health.

The CDR3 loop is CASRASFDLSLRGNEQFF. The CDR3, as DNA: TGTGCCAGCCGTGCCTCTTTCGACTTGTCGCTTCGAGGCAATGAGCAGTTCTTC. The chain recombines TRBV19 with TRBJ2-1, with D hard to call. The CDR3 sequence is 18 residues long. The V and J ends lost 9 bases and 6 bases respectively, with 30 bases between them. The germline V gene has CDR1 LNHDA and CDR2 SQIVND (reference sequence).

This chain connects TRBV30 to TRBJ2-5; D gene uncertain. Germline V gives CDR1 GTSNPN, CDR2 SVGIG (reference sequence). Trimming took off 2 bases at V and 4 bases at J, with 8 bases between the two ends. The CDR3 sequence is 12 residues long. The CDR3 DNA is TGTGCCTGGAGTTTAGGCAGAGAGACCCAGTACTTC. Translating gives CAWSLGRETQYF. The full variable domain, its missing parts supplied by reference TRBV30 and TRBJ2-5, is SQTIHQWPATLVQPVGSPLSLECTVEGTSNPNLYWYRQAAGRGLQLLFYSVGIGQISSEVPQNLSASRPQDRQFILSSKKLLLSDSGFYLCAWSLGRETQYFGPGTRLLVL.

The V gene is TRBV28, the J gene TRBJ1-1, with 7 bases aligning to TRBD1. The CDR3 runs to 13 residues. Germline CDR1 MDHEN, CDR2 SYDVKM. V dropped 7 bases and J dropped 1; count of bases not matched to a gene: 3. The CDR3 sequence is CASTQGGNTEAFF. In nucleotides, the CDR3 is TGTGCCAGCACCCAGGGGGGGAACACTGAAGCTTTCTTT. Variable domain in full (rest from reference TRBV28 and TRBJ1-1): DVKVTQSSRYLVKRTGEKVFLECVQDMDHENMFWYRQDPGLGLRLIYFSYDVKMKEKGDIPEGYSVSREKKERFSLILESASTNQTSMYLCASTQGGNTEAFFGQGTRLTVV.

This clone was picked up a small number of times. The chain recombines TRBV28 with TRBJ2-1; TRBD2 matches at 14 bases. The CDR3 length is 15 residues. The V and J ends lost 2 bases and 9 bases, in that order; junction bases with no gene match: 3. Per germline, CDR1 MDHEN and CDR2 SYDVKM. This CDR3 reads CASSLGTSGRSEQFF. Here the CDR3 DNA reads TGTGCCAGCAGTTTAGGGACTAGCGGGAGAAGTGAGCAGTTCTTC.

V is TRBV9 and J is TRBJ1-1; no clear D gene. The germline V and J ends were trimmed by 0 bases and 1 base, with 16 bases remaining between them. This CDR3 has 17 residues. Germline V CDR1 and CDR2: SGDLS, YYNGEE. CDR3 region: CASSVAPGRGGNTEAFF. DNA for the CDR3: TGTGCCAGCAGCGTAGCACCGGGCCGCGGAGGGAACACTGAAGCTTTCTTT.

CDR3 protein: CASKRETQYF. The CDR3, as DNA: TGTGCCAGCAAGCGAGAGACCCAGTACTTC. V is TRBV28 and J is TRBJ2-5; D ambiguous. Trimming left V 7 bases short and J 4 bases short, with 4 bases between. Germline values: CDR1 MDHEN, CDR2 SYDVKM. This CDR3 spans 10 amino acids.

The chain carries TRBV9 and TRBJ2-3; D is uncertain. The V gene's germline CDR1 is SGDLS and CDR2 YYNGEE. The CDR3 totals 14 residues. With 0 bases removed from V and 4 bases from J, the gap between germline ends came to 9 bases. The CDR3 is CASSVVGQADTQYF. The CDR3 region has the DNA TGTGCCAGCAGCGTAGTAGGGCAGGCAGATACGCAGTATTTT.

The V gene is TRBV19, the J gene TRBJ1-2; no firm D call. Trimming left V 5 bases short and J 4 bases short, with 14 bases between. Germline CDR1 and CDR2: LNHDA and SQIVND (reference sequence). This CDR3 contains 14 residues. CDR3 sequence: CASSLGWAFYGYTF. The CDR3 nucleotides read TGTGCCAGTAGTCTCGGCTGGGCTTTCTATGGCTACACCTTC. Together with reference TRBV19 and TRBJ1-2, the CDR3 gives the full variable domain: DGGITQSPKYLFRKEGQNVTLSCEQNLNHDAMYWYRQDPGQGLRLIYYSQIVNDFQKGDIAEGYSVSREKKESFPLTVTSAQKNPTAFYLCASSLGWAFYGYTFGSGTRLTVV.

This clone was detected a few times. This rearrangement joins TRBV11-2 to TRBJ2-4; the D is unclear. The CDR3 has 13 residues. Trimming took 6 bases from V and 1 from J, leaving 7 bases between them. The germline CDR1 and CDR2 sequences are SGHAT and FQNNGV. CDR3 sequence (DNA): TGTGCCAGCAGGGGTTTGGCCAAAAACATTCAGTACTTC. Translating it yields CASRGLAKNIQYF.

This sequence joins TRBV23-1 and TRBJ1-2, with 10 bases identical to TRBD1. TRBV23-1 is an open reading frame, and its role is uncertain. The CDR3 is 15 amino acids. After removal of 3 bases from V and 3 bases from J, the junction contained 4 bases not matched to a gene. In DNA form, the CDR3 reads TGCGCCAGCAGTCACAGGACAGGGGGGGACTATGGCTACACCTTC. Protein: CASSHRTGGDYGYTF.

This clone has only a few counts. J is TRBJ2-3 and V is TRBV7-3, with D perhaps given as TRBD1 or TRBD2 (5 bases each). The CDR3 contains 14 residues. The germline V and J ends were trimmed by 1 base and 6 bases, with 11 bases remaining between them. Germline CDR1 SGHTA, CDR2 FQGTGA. The CDR3 spells CASSLKGTGDTQYF. CDR3 coding DNA: TGTGCCAGCAGCTTAAAAGGGACCGGGGATACGCAGTATTTT.

This chain connects TRBV7-8 to TRBJ2-7, with 12 positions matching TRBD2. V dropped 11 bases and J dropped 7; count of bases not matched to a gene: 9. The CDR3 extends over 13 amino acids. Germline CDR1 SGHVS, CDR2 FQNEAQ. CDR3 amino acids: CASLAGGSFEQYF. Here the CDR3 DNA reads TGTGCCTCGCTAGCGGGAGGGAGTTTTGAGCAGTACTTC.

This clone was recorded a few times. CDR3 sequence: CASSAGSLNEQFF. Written as DNA, the CDR3 is TGTGCCAGCAGCGCAGGATCGCTGAATGAGCAGTTCTTC. The chain uses TRBV9 and TRBJ2-1; D is undetermined. With 3 bases removed from V and 7 bases from J, the gap between germline ends came to 11 bases. Germline CDR1 is SGDLS and CDR2 is YYNGEE. The CDR3 length is 13 residues.

This clone was recorded a few times. The rearrangement links TRBV7-6 to TRBJ2-1; tentatively, D is TRBD1 or TRBD2 (5 bases each). This CDR3 is 15 amino acids long. V lost 1 base to trimming and J lost 0 bases, with 7 bases between them. Germline CDR1 and CDR2: SGHVS and FNYEAQ. For the CDR3, the DNA is TGTGCCAGCAGCTTAGAAGGGACCTCCTACAATGAGCAGTTCTTC. Protein: CASSLEGTSYNEQFF.

This clone was detected a few times. This sequence joins TRBV29-1 and TRBJ1-4; possibly TRBD1 for D (5 bases). This CDR3 region has 13 residues. V was clipped by 7 bases and J by 8 bases, with 17 bases between them. Looked up from germline, CDR1 is SQVTM and CDR2 is ANQGSEA. In DNA form, the CDR3 reads TGCAGCGCAACCTCAGGGCCCAAAGAAAAACTGTTTTTT. This encodes CSATSGPKEKLFF.

This chain links TRBV4-3 with TRBJ1-6; D ambiguous. Between the trimmed V and J ends, which lost 0 bases and 7 bases, there was a span of 7 bases. This CDR3 is built from 14 residues. Germline CDR1 LGHNA, CDR2 YSLEER. CDR3 sequence reads: CASSQDLGNSPLHF. The DNA of the CDR3 is TGCGCCAGCAGCCAAGATTTGGGGAATTCACCCCTCCACTTT.

This chain joins TRBV18 and TRBJ2-1; D may correspond to TRBD1 or TRBD2 (6 bases each). The CDR3 is made up of 16 amino acids. Per germline, CDR1 KGHSH and CDR2 LQKENI. The V end was cut by 2 bases, the J end by 8 bases, with 19 bases between. CDR3 in amino acids: CASSPVLGGATDEQFF. CDR3 sequence (DNA): TGTGCCAGCTCACCAGTCTTGGGGGGCGCGACTGATGAGCAGTTCTTC.

The chain couples TRBV7-9 to TRBJ1-1; the match to TRBD1 covers 7 bases. The length of the CDR3 is 19 residues. V shed 2 bases, J shed 1 base, and the junction held 16 bases outside the gene matches. The germline V gene encodes CDR1 SEHNR and CDR2 FQNEAQ (reference sequence). CDR3 nucleotide sequence: TGTGCCAGCAGCTTAAGTAGTCCGACAGGGAAGTTATCGAACACTGAAGCTTTCTTT. Protein sequence: CASSLSSPTGKLSNTEAFF. Variable domain in full (rest from reference TRBV7-9 and TRBJ1-1): DTGVSQNPRHKITKRGQNVTFRCDPISEHNRLYWYRQTLGQGPEFLTYFQNEAQLEKSRLLSDRFSAERPKGSFSTLEIQRTEQGDSAMYLCASSLSSPTGKLSNTEAFFGQGTRLTVV.

The chain joins TRBV7-9 to TRBJ1-2; D remains ambiguous. With 2 bases removed from V and 7 bases from J, the gap between germline ends came to 5 bases. Germline assignment: CDR1 SEHNR and CDR2 FQNEAQ (reference sequence). This CDR3 has 11 amino acids. CDR3 region: CASSLLIGYTF. The CDR3 nucleotides read TGTGCCAGCAGCTTATTGATTGGCTACACCTTC. Using reference TRBV7-9 and TRBJ1-2 for the parts outside the CDR3, the full variable domain is DTGVSQNPRHKITKRGQNVTFRCDPISEHNRLYWYRQTLGQGPEFLTYFQNEAQLEKSRLLSDRFSAERPKGSFSTLEIQRTEQGDSAMYLCASSLLIGYTFGSGTRLTVV.

The table lists this clone with a few counts. The chain carries TRBV6-6 and TRBJ2-7; D gene uncertain. V was cut by 7 bases and J by 5 bases, with 9 bases left in between. The CDR3 has 11 residues. Germline V lookup: CDR1 MNHNY, CDR2 SVGAGI (reference sequence). CDR3 sequence (DNA): TGTGCCAGCACTGGAAAGAACGAGCAGTACTTC. Protein sequence: CASTGKNEQYF.

V is TRBV18 and J is TRBJ2-3, with 8 bases that match TRBD2. Germline V gene data show CDR1 as KGHSH and CDR2 as LQKENI. V lost 3 bases to trimming and J lost 7 bases; unmatched junction nucleotides: 9. This CDR3 contains 15 residues. CDR3 amino acids: CASSPQAGVENTQYF. CDR3 nucleotides: TGTGCCAGCTCACCCCAAGCGGGGGTTGAAAATACGCAGTATTTT.

A few counts support this clone. The rearrangement joins TRBV7-2 to TRBJ1-2; 9 bases match TRBD1. The CDR3 is 14 residues long. V dropped 5 bases and J dropped 4; count of bases not matched to a gene: 5. The germline CDR1 and CDR2 sequences are SGHTA and FQGNSA. This chain's CDR3 is CASSPTGGGYGYTF. The CDR3, as DNA: TGTGCCAGCAGCCCCACAGGGGGCGGCTATGGCTACACCTTC.

There are a few counts of this clone. The gene calls are TRBV5-6 and TRBJ2-1; 8 nucleotides agree with TRBD2. This CDR3 is built from 16 residues. Per germline, CDR1 SGHDT and CDR2 YYEEEE. V trimming: 0 bases; J trimming: 3 bases; junction bases outside the gene matches: 5. Here the CDR3 DNA reads TGTGCCAGCAGCTTGGGGGCGGGAGGAGGCTACAATGAGCAGTTCTTC. This sequence encodes CASSLGAGGGYNEQFF. Full variable domain (missing parts from reference TRBV5-6 and TRBJ2-1): DAGVTQSPTHLIKTRGQQVTLRCSPKSGHDTVSWYQQALGQGPQFIFQYYEEEERQRGNFPDRFSGHQFPNYSSELNVNALLLGDSALYLCASSLGAGGGYNEQFFGPGTRLTVL.

This clone was seen more than once but under ten times. V usage is TRBV5-1 and J usage is TRBJ2-1; TRBD2 aligns across 9 bases. Germline CDR1 reads SGHRS; CDR2 reads YFSETQ. V trimming: 0 bases; J trimming: 5 bases; junction bases outside the gene matches: 3. The CDR3 is 15 residues long. CDR3 DNA sequence: TGCGCCAGCAGCTTGGAAACTAGCGGGCACAATGAGCAGTTCTTC. Encoded protein: CASSLETSGHNEQFF.

This rearrangement joins TRBV7-2 to TRBJ2-3; D remains unclear. CDR1 and CDR2 from the germline V gene are SGHTA and FQGNSA. V gave up 1 base and J gave up 2 bases, with 7 bases separating them. This CDR3 region has 14 residues. The DNA for the CDR3 is TGTGCCAGCAGCTTAGGACGGACCACAGATACGCAGTATTTT. It codes for CASSLGRTTDTQYF.

This clone occurred a few times. Additional DNA sequences in this sample encode the identical CDR3. The rearrangement joins TRBV5-8 to TRBJ1-1, with D hard to call. The CDR3 has 11 amino acids. Per the germline V gene, CDR1 is SGHTS and CDR2 is YDEGEE. The V end lost 1 base, the J end lost 2 bases, and 0 bases lay between the germline ends. This chain's CDR3 is CASSLNTEAFF. DNA of the CDR3: TGTGCCAGCAGCTTGAACACTGAAGCTTTCTTT.

The chain joins TRBV7-2 to TRBJ1-5; TRBD1 agrees at 8 bases. CDR3 length: 16 residues. V lost 4 bases, J lost 5 bases, and 10 bases stayed unmatched. Germline V gene data show CDR1 as SGHTA and CDR2 as FQGNSA. For the CDR3, the DNA is TGTGCCAGCAGCTACTACTCCGACAGGGGCGATCAGCCCCAGCATTTT. Its protein product is CASSYYSDRGDQPQHF.